This T cell receptor (beta chain) was documented in a study of blood T cell repertoires in COVID-19. The assay was immunoSEQ multiplex PCR, and TCRdb's table has in-frame clones only and misses some. The sample carries about 150,000 clones, 86% recorded once. Participants were aged roughly 18 to 95 years, lived in around 25 US areas, and enrolled virtually. What was sequenced was PBMCs or T cells enriched from blood (not recorded which). The source of this sequence is a man aged 50-60 years who had recovered from COVID-19.

The DNA for the CDR3 is TGTGCCAGCAGAGCAGACAGGGGAGGAAAGGAAAAACTGTTTTTT. Protein: CASRADRGGKEKLFF. The gene calls are TRBV7-9 and TRBJ1-4; 8 bases fit TRBD1. CDR1 SEHNR and CDR2 FQNEAQ come from the germline V gene (reference sequence). The ends lost 6 bases at V and 8 bases at J; junction bases unmatched: 11. This CDR3 has 15 residues.